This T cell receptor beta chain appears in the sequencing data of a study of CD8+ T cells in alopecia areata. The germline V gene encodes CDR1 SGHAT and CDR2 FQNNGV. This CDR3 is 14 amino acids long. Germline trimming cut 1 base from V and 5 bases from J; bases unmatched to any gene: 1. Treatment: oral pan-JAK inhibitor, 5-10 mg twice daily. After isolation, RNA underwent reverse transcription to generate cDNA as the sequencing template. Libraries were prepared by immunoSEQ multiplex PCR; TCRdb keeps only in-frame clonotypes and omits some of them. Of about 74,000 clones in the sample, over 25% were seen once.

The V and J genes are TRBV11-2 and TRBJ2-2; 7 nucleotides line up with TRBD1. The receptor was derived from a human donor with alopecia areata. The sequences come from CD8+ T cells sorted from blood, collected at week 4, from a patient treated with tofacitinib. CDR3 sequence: CASSLGQGTGELFF. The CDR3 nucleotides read TGTGCCAGCAGCTTAGGACAGGGTACCGGGGAGCTGTTTTTT.